This TCR beta chain comes out of a study of chemoradiotherapy in HPV16-positive cancers. This clone was detected only a few times. The assay was immunoSEQ multiplex PCR, and TCRdb's table has in-frame clones only and misses some. The sample lists about 68,000 clones, approximately 91% seen once, with around 4.4% in the top ten. The CDR3 totals 13 residues. V lost 4 bases to trimming and J lost 6 bases; unmatched junction nucleotides: 3. Germline V gene lookup returns CDR1 SQVTM and CDR2 ANQGSEA. The J gene is TRBJ2-1, the V gene TRBV29-1; TRBD1 agrees at 10 bases. The sequence was collected from a human donor with HPV-associated anogenital cancer. This specimen consisted of blood, obtained from a patient who underwent chemoradiotherapy. In DNA, the CDR3 is TGCAGCGTTGCCGGACAGGGGGTCAATGAGCAGTTCTTC. Translation: CSVAGQGVNEQFF.